The present T cell receptor beta chain was sequenced within a study of blood T cell repertoires in COVID-19. Study-level information: Samples taken during acute and convalescent COVID-19 were collected in the United States, Italy and Spain.

Assay used: immunoSEQ multiplex PCR; TCRdb lists only in-frame clones, some missing. The top ten hold around 20% of the sample, which has roughly 160,000 clones, around 79% seen once. The sequence derives from a woman between 65 and 79 years old in a cohort exposed to, infected with or recovered from COVID-19 (not recorded which). The sample was PBMCs or T cells enriched from blood (not recorded which).

The CDR3 loop is CASSLSGRPYEQYF. CDR3 sequence (DNA): TGTGCCAGCAGCTTAAGTGGCCGTCCCTACGAGCAGTACTTC. This chain joins TRBV7-9 and TRBJ2-7, with D hard to call. The CDR3 sequence is 14 residues long. Germline CDR1 reads SEHNR; CDR2 reads FQNEAQ (reference sequence). Trimming shortened V by 2 bases and J by 2 bases, and 10 bases separated the two germline ends.